Shown below are 16 T cell receptor beta chains from a single sample sequenced in a study of technical replicates of blood from a few donors. TCRdb keeps only in-frame clones here, not all; method: immunoSEQ multiplex PCR. The table shows more than 60,000 clones, with approximately 93% occurring only once. Sequenced input: T cells isolated from PBMCs. Receptors originate from a human donor in good health.

This clone was found once. At one of its ends the junction is not consistent with the germline gene, which may arise from a read error. The chain joins TRBV7-6 to TRBJ2-1, with 10 positions matching TRBD2. CDR1 and CDR2 from the germline V gene are SGHVS and FNYEAQ. This CDR3 is 15 amino acids long. CDR3 DNA: TGTGCCAGCAGTTTAGCGGGAGGCTCCGGGAATGAGCAGTTCTTC. It translates to CASSLAGGSGNEQFF.

The chain uses TRBV11-3 and TRBJ2-7, with 8 bases matching TRBD2. J was trimmed by 6 bases and V by 2 bases; bases with no gene match: 9. The CDR3 is 15 residues long. Germline-derived CDR1 and CDR2 are SGHNT and YENEEA. The CDR3 sequence is CASSLIGGAGFEQYF. In DNA form, the CDR3 reads TGTGCCAGCAGCTTAATCGGGGGGGCAGGGTTCGAGCAGTACTTC.

On this clone: Germline and junction disagree at one end, which may indicate a read error. The gene calls are TRBV6-5 and TRBJ1-1; the D is unclear. The CDR3 contains 12 residues. The germline V gene encodes CDR1 MNHEY and CDR2 SVGAGI. The CDR3 region has the DNA TGTGCCAGCAGTTACTCGACCACTAAAGCTTTCTTT. It translates to CASSYSTTKAFF.

This clone was observed a handful of times. The chain couples TRBV4-3 to TRBJ2-5; 8 bases are shared with TRBD2. The CDR3 sequence is 16 residues long. Germline lookup yields CDR1 LGHNA and CDR2 YSLEER. V lost 3 bases and J lost 3; bases outside the gene matches: 9. CDR3 protein: CASSQRGLDLKETQYF. The CDR3 nucleotides are TGCGCCAGCAGCCAGAGGGGACTAGATTTAAAAGAGACCCAGTACTTC.

The V call is TRBV25-1, the J call TRBJ1-1; D gene unclear. This CDR3 spans 13 amino acids. Trimming took off 4 bases at V and 5 bases at J, with 11 bases between the two ends. The V gene's germline CDR1 is MGHDK and CDR2 SYGVNS. CDR3 coding DNA: TGTGCCAGCAGTGTGCAGACATCGACTGAAGCTTTCTTT. This translates into CASSVQTSTEAFF.

The genes are TRBV21-1 and TRBJ1-2. TRBV21-1 is reported as a pseudogene. This CDR3 has 13 residues. CDR3 sequence reads: CASSKYRFYGYTF. CDR3 DNA sequence: TGTGCCAGCAGCAAGTACCGGTTCTATGGCTACACCTTC.

V is TRBV14 and J is TRBJ1-5; D is perhaps TRBD1 (6 bases). The germline gives CDR1 SGHDN, CDR2 FVKESK. The CDR3 is 13 amino acids. Trimming left V 5 bases short and J 5 bases short, with 10 bases between. The CDR3 coding sequence is TGTGCCAGCAGCGCGACAGGCCATCAGCCCCAGCATTTT. Its protein product is CASSATGHQPQHF.

The rearrangement links TRBV7-6 to TRBJ1-1, with TRBD1 matching over 10 bases. CDR1 and CDR2 (germline): SGHVS, FNYEAQ. Losses at the gene ends were 2 bases for V and 1 base for J; bases not matched to a gene: 4. The CDR3 loop spans 16 amino acids. In DNA, the CDR3 is TGTGCCAGCAGCTTACCTAGGACAGGGGGGAACACTGAAGCTTTCTTT. Translation: CASSLPRTGGNTEAFF.

This chain links TRBV9 with TRBJ2-6, with unresolved D. CDR1 is SGDLS, CDR2 YYNGEE, per germline. The germline V and J ends were trimmed by 3 bases and 0 bases, with 19 bases remaining between them. This CDR3 is built from 19 residues. In DNA, the CDR3 is TGTGCCAGCAGCGGGGTTAGAGGCGGAGCATTCTCTGGGGCCAACGTCCTGACTTTC. Its translation is CASSGVRGGAFSGANVLTF.

V is TRBV7-3 and J is TRBJ2-7, with D uncertain. V lost 2 bases to trimming and J lost 1 base, with 6 bases between them. The germline V gene has CDR1 SGHTA and CDR2 FQGTGA. The CDR3 sequence is 13 residues long. The CDR3 nucleotides are TGTGCCAGCAGCTTAGGCAATTCCTACGAGCAGTACTTC. Translated: CASSLGNSYEQYF.

The genes are TRBV7-3 and TRBJ2-7; D perhaps matches TRBD1 (7 bases). Trimming took off 3 bases at V and 4 bases at J, with 10 bases between the two ends. Germline CDR1 is SGHTA and CDR2 is FQGTGA. This CDR3 has 13 residues. The CDR3 DNA is TGTGCCAGCAGCTTTTCAGGGGGGTACGAGCAGTACTTC. As protein: CASSFSGGYEQYF.

The rearrangement uses TRBV5-1 and TRBJ2-7, with 10 nucleotides matching TRBD1. J lost 6 bases, V lost 4 bases, and 7 bases had no gene match. This CDR3 is built from 14 residues. Germline values: CDR1 SGHRS, CDR2 YFSETQ. Here the CDR3 reads CASSIRDRGPEQYF. In nucleotides, the CDR3 is TGCGCCAGCAGCATCCGGGACAGGGGCCCCGAGCAGTACTTC.

The chain carries TRBV28 and TRBJ1-2, with D perhaps TRBD1 (5 bases). V was pared by 5 bases and J by 3 bases, with 16 bases between. CDR3 length: 15 residues. Germline CDR1 MDHEN, CDR2 SYDVKM. The CDR3 is CASSPWGGRDYGYTF. The CDR3, as DNA: TGTGCCAGCAGTCCATGGGGGGGGAGGGACTATGGCTACACCTTC.

The chain is built from TRBV28 and TRBJ1-5; D unresolved. This CDR3 comprises 14 residues. Trimming took 6 bases from V and 9 from J, leaving 18 bases between them. In germline, CDR1 is MDHEN, CDR2 SYDVKM. The CDR3: CASRRTPGSRPQHF. In DNA form, the CDR3 reads TGTGCCAGCAGACGCACTCCAGGCAGTCGGCCCCAGCATTTT. Full variable domain (rest looked up from reference TRBV28 and TRBJ1-5): DVKVTQSSRYLVKRTGEKVFLECVQDMDHENMFWYRQDPGLGLRLIYFSYDVKMKEKGDIPEGYSVSREKKERFSLILESASTNQTSMYLCASRRTPGSRPQHFGDGTRLSIL.

The V gene is TRBV30, the J gene TRBJ1-2, with 8 bases fitting TRBD1. This CDR3 contains 13 residues. From germline, CDR1 is GTSNPN and CDR2 SVGIG (reference sequence). With V trimmed by 4 bases and J by 8 bases, 9 bases remained unmatched. CDR3 DNA sequence: TGTGCCTGGAACACAGGACAGGGTCAAGGCTACACCTTC. Its protein product is CAWNTGQGQGYTF. Using reference TRBV30 and TRBJ1-2 for the parts outside the CDR3, the full variable domain is SQTIHQWPATLVQPVGSPLSLECTVEGTSNPNLYWYRQAAGRGLQLLFYSVGIGQISSEVPQNLSASRPQDRQFILSSKKLLLSDSGFYLCAWNTGQGQGYTFGSGTRLTVV.

The CDR3 loop is CASSLARTGNYGYTF. Here the CDR3 DNA reads TGTGCCAGCAGCTTAGCGCGGACGGGAAACTATGGCTACACCTTC. The V and J genes are TRBV7-2 and TRBJ1-2; D uncertain. CDR3 size: 15 residues. CDR1 and CDR2 (germline): SGHTA, FQGNSA. The V gene lost 0 bases and the J gene lost 2 bases, with 10 bases spanning the gap.